This T cell receptor (beta chain) was obtained from a study of cytomegalovirus exposure and HLA in healthy donors. For the study at large: Roughly 170 million T cells yielded 100 million or so unique TCR beta sequences in earlier analysis.

60 Vbeta and 13 Jbeta primers were used in PCR. Only in-frame clones appear in the TCRdb table, and some are missing; sequencing was by immunoSEQ multiplex PCR. The repertoire holds roughly 120,000 clones, with 15% to 19% as singletons. The V end lost 5 bases, the J end lost 8 bases, and 24 bases lay between the germline ends. The CDR3 totals 15 residues. Looked up from germline, CDR1 is SQVTM and CDR2 is ANQGSEA. This clone was observed a handful of times. Its antigen is unidentified. Broader study findings: Three CMV-associated chains were confirmed in vitro to be specific for CMV antigens. In an earlier analysis, in approximately 570 donors, most V segments appeared productive either ~90% or ~30% of the time.

This clonotype originated in a woman aged 18-30 years in good health and CMV-seronegative. This rearrangement joins TRBV29-1 to TRBJ1-2; TRBD1 is a possible D gene (5 bases). Sequencing used PBMCs. The CDR3 nucleotides are TGCAGCGTTCAGATCGGTTTTGGGGCAGTGGGAGGCTACACCTTC. It yields the protein CSVQIGFGAVGGYTF. Drawing the rest from reference TRBV29-1 and TRBJ1-2, the complete variable domain is SAVISQKPSRDICQRGTSLTIQCQVDSQVTMMFWYRQQPGQSLTLIATANQGSEATYESGFVIDKFPISRPNLTFSTLTVSNMSPEDSSIYLCSVQIGFGAVGGYTFGSGTRLTVV.